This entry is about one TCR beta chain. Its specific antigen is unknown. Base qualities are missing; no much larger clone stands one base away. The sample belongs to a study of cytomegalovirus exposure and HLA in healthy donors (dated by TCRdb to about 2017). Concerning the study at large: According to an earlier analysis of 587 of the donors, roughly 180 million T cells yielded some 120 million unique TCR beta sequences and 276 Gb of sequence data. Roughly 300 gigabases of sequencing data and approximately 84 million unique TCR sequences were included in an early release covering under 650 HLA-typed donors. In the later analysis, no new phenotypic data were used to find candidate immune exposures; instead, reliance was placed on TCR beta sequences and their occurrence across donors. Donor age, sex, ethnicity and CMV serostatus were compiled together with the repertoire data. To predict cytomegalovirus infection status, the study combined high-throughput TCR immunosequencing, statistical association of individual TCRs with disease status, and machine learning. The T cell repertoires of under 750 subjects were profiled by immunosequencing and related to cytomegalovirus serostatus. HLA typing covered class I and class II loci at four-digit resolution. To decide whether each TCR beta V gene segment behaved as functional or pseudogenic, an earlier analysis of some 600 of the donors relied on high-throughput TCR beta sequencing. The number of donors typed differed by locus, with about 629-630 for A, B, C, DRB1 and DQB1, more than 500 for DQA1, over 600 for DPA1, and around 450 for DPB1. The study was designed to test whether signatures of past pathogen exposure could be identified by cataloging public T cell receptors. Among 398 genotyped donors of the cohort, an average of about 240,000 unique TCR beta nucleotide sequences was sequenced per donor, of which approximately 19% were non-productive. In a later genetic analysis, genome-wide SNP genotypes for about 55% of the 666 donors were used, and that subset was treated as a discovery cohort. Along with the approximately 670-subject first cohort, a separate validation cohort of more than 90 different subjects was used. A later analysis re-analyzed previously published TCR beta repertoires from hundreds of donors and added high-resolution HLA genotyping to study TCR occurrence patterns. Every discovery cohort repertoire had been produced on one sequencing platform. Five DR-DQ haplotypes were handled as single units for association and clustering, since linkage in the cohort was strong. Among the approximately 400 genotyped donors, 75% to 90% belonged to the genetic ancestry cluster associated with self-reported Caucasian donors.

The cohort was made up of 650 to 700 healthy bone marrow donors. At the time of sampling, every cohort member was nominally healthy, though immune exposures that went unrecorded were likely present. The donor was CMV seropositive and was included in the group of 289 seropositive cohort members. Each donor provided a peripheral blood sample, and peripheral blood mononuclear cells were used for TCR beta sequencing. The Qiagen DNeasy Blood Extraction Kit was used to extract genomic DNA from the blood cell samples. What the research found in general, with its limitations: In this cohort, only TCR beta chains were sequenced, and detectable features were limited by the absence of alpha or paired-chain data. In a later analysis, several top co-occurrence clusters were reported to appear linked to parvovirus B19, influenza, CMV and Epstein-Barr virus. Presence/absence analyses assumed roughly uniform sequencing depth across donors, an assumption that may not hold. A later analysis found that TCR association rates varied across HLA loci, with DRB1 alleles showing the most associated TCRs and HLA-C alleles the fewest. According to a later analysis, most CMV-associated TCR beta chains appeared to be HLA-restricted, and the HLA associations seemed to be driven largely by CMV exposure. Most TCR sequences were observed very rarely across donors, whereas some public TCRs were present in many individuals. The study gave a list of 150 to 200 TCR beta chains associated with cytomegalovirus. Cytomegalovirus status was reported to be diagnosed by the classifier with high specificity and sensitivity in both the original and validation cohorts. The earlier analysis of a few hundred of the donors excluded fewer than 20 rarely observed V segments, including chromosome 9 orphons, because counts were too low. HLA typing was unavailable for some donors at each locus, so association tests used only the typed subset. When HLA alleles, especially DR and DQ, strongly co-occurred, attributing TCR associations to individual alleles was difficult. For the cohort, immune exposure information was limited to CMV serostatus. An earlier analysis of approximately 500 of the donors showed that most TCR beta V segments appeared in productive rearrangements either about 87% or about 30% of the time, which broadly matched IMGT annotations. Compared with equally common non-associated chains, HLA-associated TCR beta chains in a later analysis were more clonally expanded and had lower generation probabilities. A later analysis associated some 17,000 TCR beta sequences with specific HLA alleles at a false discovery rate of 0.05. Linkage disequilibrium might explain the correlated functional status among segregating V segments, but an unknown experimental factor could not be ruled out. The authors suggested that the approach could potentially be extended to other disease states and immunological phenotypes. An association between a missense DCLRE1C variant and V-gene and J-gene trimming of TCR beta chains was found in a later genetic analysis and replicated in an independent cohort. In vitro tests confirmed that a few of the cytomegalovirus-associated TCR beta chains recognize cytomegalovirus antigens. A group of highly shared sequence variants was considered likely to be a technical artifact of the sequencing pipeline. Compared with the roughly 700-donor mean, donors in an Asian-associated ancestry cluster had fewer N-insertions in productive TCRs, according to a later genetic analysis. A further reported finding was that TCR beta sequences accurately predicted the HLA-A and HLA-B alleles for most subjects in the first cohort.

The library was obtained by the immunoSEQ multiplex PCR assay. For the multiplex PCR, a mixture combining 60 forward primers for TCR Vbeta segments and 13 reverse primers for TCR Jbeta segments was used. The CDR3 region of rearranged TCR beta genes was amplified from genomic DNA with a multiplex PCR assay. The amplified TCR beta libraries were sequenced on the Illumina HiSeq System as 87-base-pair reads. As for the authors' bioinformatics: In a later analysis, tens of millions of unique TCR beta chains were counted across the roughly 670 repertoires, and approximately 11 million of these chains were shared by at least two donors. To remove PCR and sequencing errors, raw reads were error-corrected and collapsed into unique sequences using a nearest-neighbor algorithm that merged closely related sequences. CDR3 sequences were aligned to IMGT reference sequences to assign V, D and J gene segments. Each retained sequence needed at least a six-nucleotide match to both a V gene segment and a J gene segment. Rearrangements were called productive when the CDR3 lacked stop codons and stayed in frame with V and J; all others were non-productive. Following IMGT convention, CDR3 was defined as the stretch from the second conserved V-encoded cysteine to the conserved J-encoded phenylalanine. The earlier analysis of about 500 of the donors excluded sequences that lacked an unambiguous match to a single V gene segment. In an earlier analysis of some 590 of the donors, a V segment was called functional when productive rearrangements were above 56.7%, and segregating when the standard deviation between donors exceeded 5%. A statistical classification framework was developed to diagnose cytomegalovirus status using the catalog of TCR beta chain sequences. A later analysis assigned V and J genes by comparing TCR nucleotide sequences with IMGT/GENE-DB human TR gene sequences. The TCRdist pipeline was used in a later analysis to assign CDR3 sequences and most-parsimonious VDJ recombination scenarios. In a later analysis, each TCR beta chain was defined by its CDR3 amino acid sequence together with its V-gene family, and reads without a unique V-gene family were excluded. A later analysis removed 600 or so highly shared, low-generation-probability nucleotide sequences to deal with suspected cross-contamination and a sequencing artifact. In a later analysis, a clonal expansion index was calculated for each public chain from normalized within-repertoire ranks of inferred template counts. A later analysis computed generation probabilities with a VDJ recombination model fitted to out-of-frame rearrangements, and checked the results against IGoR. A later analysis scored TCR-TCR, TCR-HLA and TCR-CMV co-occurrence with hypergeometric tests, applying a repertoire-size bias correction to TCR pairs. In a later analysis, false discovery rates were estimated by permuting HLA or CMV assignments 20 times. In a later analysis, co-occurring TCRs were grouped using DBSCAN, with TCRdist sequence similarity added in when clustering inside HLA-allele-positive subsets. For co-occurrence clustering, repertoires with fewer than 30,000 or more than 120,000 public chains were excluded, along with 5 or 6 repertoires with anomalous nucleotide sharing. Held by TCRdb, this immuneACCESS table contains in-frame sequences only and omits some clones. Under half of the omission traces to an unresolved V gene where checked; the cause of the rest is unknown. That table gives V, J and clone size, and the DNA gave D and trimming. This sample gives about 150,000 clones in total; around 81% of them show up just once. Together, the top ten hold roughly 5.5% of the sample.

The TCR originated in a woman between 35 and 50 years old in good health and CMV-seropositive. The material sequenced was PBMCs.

CDR3 loop: CASSPNRALNEKLFF. DNA sequence: TGTGCCAGCAGCCCGAACAGGGCTCTTAATGAAAAACTGTTTTTT. Recombination linked TRBV7-2 to TRBJ1-4; matching of 6 bases hints at TRBD1 as the D gene. Between the V and J ends, shortened by 5 bases and 4 bases respectively, the junction contains 14 bases. From cysteine to phenylalanine, the CDR3 is 15 amino acids long. Only the CDR3 DNA is retained, 45 bases long and in frame from the first base. CDR1 and CDR2, looked up from the germline V gene, are SGHTA and FQGNSA.